Each of the 19 T cell receptor beta chains below was sequenced from the same sample in a study of post-analysis software for immune sequencing data. Study-level points and caveats: TRBV5-6, TRBV5-1 and TRBV20-1 belonged to a set of about 5 TRBV segments that were more frequent in patients than controls.

The authors incorporated unique molecular identifiers into the TCR beta cDNA libraries. TCRdb called the PCR reads again in MiXCR, with one record for every CDR3 protein. The sample includes some 700,000 distinct CDR3 sequences, approximately 59% of them seen just once. These receptors are not linked to any known antigen. The sequenced sample was blood. These receptor sequences come from a girl aged 2 to 10 with multiple sclerosis.

V gene TRBV20-1 combines with J gene TRBJ2-6; D might be TRBD1 or TRBD2, each matching 6 bases. Germline values: CDR1 DFQATT, CDR2 SNEGSKA (reference sequence). This CDR3 is built from 15 residues. V shed 1 base and J shed 0 bases, with 7 bases lying between them. The CDR3 region has the DNA TGCAGTGCTAGAGGGGGGGCCTCTGGGGCCAACGTCCTGACTTTC. It is translated as CSARGGASGANVLTF.

The chain uses TRBV4-3 and TRBJ1-6, with TRBD1 as a possible D gene (5 bases). This CDR3 comprises 15 residues. With 3 bases removed from V and 3 bases from J, the gap between germline ends came to 9 bases. Germline-derived CDR1 and CDR2 are LGHNA and YSLEER. For the CDR3, the DNA is TGCGCCAGCAGCCAGAGCACAGGCTATAATTCACCCCTCCACTTT. Translated: CASSQSTGYNSPLHF.

For this clonotype: Mismatch with germline at one junction end may stem from a read error. J is TRBJ2-7 and V is TRBV11-2; the match to TRBD2 covers 11 bases. Germline V gene lookup returns CDR1 SGHAT and CDR2 FQNNGV. The CDR3 extends over 18 amino acids. The CDR3 here is CTSSRRDKTSGMTYEQYF. As DNA, the CDR3 is TGTACCAGCAGCCGCCGGGACAAGACTAGCGGGATGACCTACGAGCAGTACTTC.

The chain is built from TRBV14 and TRBJ1-2, with D tentatively TRBD1 (5 bases). This CDR3 contains 17 residues. Trimming left V 7 bases short and J 1 base short, with 22 bases between. Germline V gene data show CDR1 as SGHDN and CDR2 as FVKESK. The CDR3 sequence is CASNQTDGQRLNYGYTF. CDR3 DNA sequence: TGTGCCAGCAATCAAACGGACGGACAACGACTTAACTATGGCTACACCTTC.

This clonotype was seen a few times. The CDR3 DNA sequence: TGCAGTGCTAGAGAAAGTACCGGGACAGGGCCCTACGAGCAGTACTTC. The encoded protein is CSARESTGTGPYEQYF. The chain couples TRBV20-1 to TRBJ2-7, with 9 bases lining up with TRBD1. Germline CDR1 is DFQATT and CDR2 is SNEGSKA (reference sequence). V lost 0 bases and J lost 2; bases outside the gene matches: 8. The CDR3 extends over 16 amino acids.

This chain links TRBV29-1 with TRBJ1-2; tentatively, D is TRBD1 (5 bases). Germline CDR1 is SQVTM and CDR2 is ANQGSEA. The germline V and J ends were trimmed by 0 bases and 5 bases, with 16 bases remaining between them. This CDR3 spans 15 amino acids. CDR3 coding DNA: TGCAGCGTTGAAGATCGGGTGACAGTGGGGTATGGCTACACCTTC. Its translation: CSVEDRVTVGYGYTF.

This clonotype was detected only a few times. The rearrangement joins TRBV20-1 to TRBJ2-3; D is ambiguous. V was pared by 0 bases and J by 2 bases, with 9 bases between. Germline V gene lookup returns CDR1 DFQATT and CDR2 SNEGSKA (reference sequence). The length of the CDR3 is 14 residues. Here the CDR3 reads CSARDFGDTDTQYF. CDR3 bases: TGCAGTGCTAGAGATTTCGGCGACACAGATACGCAGTATTTT.

The rearrangement joins TRBV5-1 to TRBJ2-2; D tentatively reads TRBD1 or TRBD2 (5 bases each). Germline CDR1 is SGHRS and CDR2 is YFSETQ. The CDR3 runs to 15 residues. Between the trimmed V and J ends, which lost 1 base and 0 bases, there was a span of 7 bases. The CDR3, as DNA: TGCGCCAGCAGCTTGCGGGGCTCGAACACCGGGGAGCTGTTTTTT. Translated, it gives CASSLRGSNTGELFF.

This clonotype was found a few times. The chain employs TRBV25-1 and TRBJ2-1; no firm D call. Germline V lookup: CDR1 MGHDK, CDR2 SYGVNS. V was trimmed by 1 base and J by 6 bases, leaving 13 bases between them. This CDR3 is 15 amino acids long. CDR3: CASSELVGSGNEQFF. For the CDR3, the DNA is TGTGCCAGCAGTGAATTGGTGGGATCGGGCAATGAGCAGTTCTTC.

V usage is TRBV20-1 and J usage is TRBJ1-1; no reliable D call. CDR1 and CDR2 (germline): DFQATT, SNEGSKA (reference sequence). V was clipped by 2 bases and J by 0 bases, with 4 bases between them. This CDR3 is 12 amino acids long. The CDR3 spells CSARQMNTEAFF. The CDR3, as DNA: TGCAGTGCTAGACAGATGAACACTGAAGCTTTCTTT.

This clonotype has more than one count but fewer than ten. The genes are TRBV5-5 and TRBJ2-2, with a weak D call TRBD1 (6 bases). The V gene's germline CDR1 is SGHKS and CDR2 YYEKEE (reference sequence). This CDR3 comprises 15 residues. V was pared by 0 bases and J by 0 bases, with 6 bases between. The CDR3 is CASSLDRANTGELFF. CDR3 DNA sequence: TGTGCCAGCAGCTTGGACAGGGCGAACACCGGGGAGCTGTTTTTT.

The chain combines TRBV28 with TRBJ1-2; D possibly corresponds to TRBD1 (6 bases). V shed 5 bases and J shed 4 bases, with 14 bases lying between them. This CDR3 contains 14 residues. Germline loops: CDR1 MDHEN, CDR2 SYDVKM. The CDR3 sequence is CASSRNTGIYGYTF. In DNA, the CDR3 is TGTGCCAGCAGTAGAAATACAGGGATCTATGGCTACACCTTC.

This clonotype has a handful of counts. The chain uses TRBV10-3 and TRBJ2-7; 8 bases map to TRBD2. The CDR3 runs to 14 residues. Germline CDR1 reads ENHRY; CDR2 reads SYGVKD. Trimming cost V 3 bases and J 3 bases; bases outside gene matches: 4. The CDR3 DNA sequence: TGTGCCATCAGTGATCTAGCGGGCATCTACGAGCAGTACTTC. Its translation: CAISDLAGIYEQYF.

This chain uses TRBV20-1 with TRBJ2-7, with D perhaps matching TRBD2 (5 bases). CDR3 length: 13 residues. CDR1 and CDR2 (germline): DFQATT, SNEGSKA (reference sequence). The V gene lost 5 bases and the J gene lost 2 bases, with 13 bases spanning the gap. Here the CDR3 reads CSASRLTTYEQYF. CDR3 in DNA: TGCAGTGCTTCCCGACTGACTACCTACGAGCAGTACTTC.

This clonotype was detected only a few times. The chain carries TRBV7-9 and TRBJ2-4, with D perhaps matching TRBD2 (6 bases). The V end was cut by 5 bases, the J end by 1 base, with 6 bases between. The CDR3 spans 13 residues. Germline V gives CDR1 SEHNR, CDR2 FQNEAQ (reference sequence). The DNA of the CDR3 is TGTGCCAGCAGCCGGGGGGCCAAAAACATTCAGTACTTC. Encoded protein: CASSRGAKNIQYF.

The chain carries TRBV24-1 and TRBJ2-6; perhaps TRBD1 as D (6 bases). The germline V and J ends were trimmed by 5 bases and 0 bases, with 22 bases remaining between them. The V gene's germline CDR1 is KGHDR and CDR2 SFDVKD. The CDR3 covers 20 residues. The DNA of the CDR3 is TGTGCCACCAGTGCCCTAAATGGCAGGGGTCATAGCTCTGGGGCCAACGTCCTGACTTTC. Translation: CATSALNGRGHSSGANVLTF.

The V gene is TRBV7-6, the J gene TRBJ2-6; tentative D call: TRBD1 (5 bases). The CDR3 is 18 residues long. Trimming left V 5 bases short and J 4 bases short, with 21 bases between. Germline loops: CDR1 SGHVS, CDR2 FNYEAQ. The CDR3 reads CASSPFPATGPGANVLTF. CDR3 nucleotides: TGTGCCAGCAGCCCCTTCCCAGCTACAGGCCCCGGGGCCAACGTCCTGACTTTC.

V is TRBV20-1 and J is TRBJ2-7, with 12 bases matching TRBD2. The trim removed 4 bases at V and 0 bases at J, leaving 7 bases unmatched. Per the germline V gene, CDR1 is DFQATT and CDR2 is SNEGSKA (reference sequence). The CDR3 length is 16 residues. CDR3 protein: CSANQGTSGFSYEQYF. For the CDR3, the DNA is TGCAGTGCTAACCAGGGGACTAGCGGGTTCTCCTACGAGCAGTACTTC.

This rearrangement joins TRBV6-1 to TRBJ2-7; 8 bases are shared with TRBD1. This CDR3 comprises 13 residues. V trimming: 6 bases; J trimming: 3 bases; junction bases outside the gene matches: 4. Germline loops: CDR1 MNHNS, CDR2 SASEGT. The CDR3 here is CASRPDRDYEQYF. Here the CDR3 DNA reads TGTGCCAGCAGACCGGACAGGGACTACGAGCAGTACTTC.